This T cell receptor beta chain was sequenced for a study of metastatic and nonmetastatic thyroid tumors. Study details: The study looked at repertoires side by side in blood and in tumor or nodule tissue from malignant and benign thyroid patients.

Trimming took off 3 bases at V and 6 bases at J, with 3 bases between the two ends. This CDR3 region has 11 residues. Study results and limitations: Significantly greater TCR beta diversity was reportedly found in malignant thyroid tumors than in benign nodules (in blood and tumor).

The authors' processing: Researchers built a distant-metastasis classifier for papillary thyroid cancer that drew on CDR3 differences across clinicopathological groups. TCRdb reprocessed the PCR reads using MiXCR. The V and J calls reflect TCRdb's pipeline rather than the authors' work. The table records under 95,000 clones, about 13% of them present only once. Thyroid surgery took place with no prior treatment in any patient. This clone was counted at least ten times. Its antigen is unidentified. The chain recombines TRBV12-3 or TRBV12-4 with TRBJ1-3; no clear D. The sequenced material came from blood. The clonotype comes from a female donor with papillary thyroid cancer or a benign thyroid nodule (not recorded which). Some clones in this sample may be carry-over from other donors' samples. CDR3 protein: CASSFVNTIYF. The CDR3 coding sequence is TGTGCCAGCAGTTTTGTAAACACCATATATTTT.